The subject of this entry is one TCR beta chain. Its antigen is still unknown. No base-level quality is on record; no much larger clone is a single base apart. The data derive from a study of graft-versus-host responses after intestinal transplantation (dated by TCRdb to the early 2020s). Broadly, across the study: Recipients received multivisceral, liver-intestinal, or isolated intestinal transplants. Anti-thymocyte globulin induction was given to all recipients, followed by maintenance tacrolimus and steroids for around three years. After intestinal transplantation, graft-versus-host and host-versus-graft alloreactive T cell clones in the graft, circulation and bone marrow were tracked using bulk TCR-beta CDR3 sequencing. To identify alloreactive clones, pre-transplant mixed lymphocyte reaction products were sequenced and then compared with unstimulated pre-transplant donor and recipient T cells. Of the 20 to 25 intestinal transplant recipients enrolled in the cohort, one of whom was a retransplant, a few patients without pretransplant specimens were excluded. A peak of at least 4% donor T cells among recipient peripheral blood mononuclear cells was the definition used for donor T cell macrochimerism. Instead of going to the commercial service, samples from a few later patients were sequenced in-house on an Illumina MiSeq and processed with MiXCR. Paper-wide results and their limitations: Early after transplant, declines in HvG clones were associated with peak levels of circulating GvH clones. GvH clones were detected in recipient bone marrow, and some appeared earlier in ileal mucosa or blood, consistent with an intestinal mucosal origin. In the allografts of patients with donor T cell macrochimerism, GvH to HvG T cell clonal ratios were high. The conclusions were limited by the relatively low number and heterogeneity of the intestinal transplant patients.

The V end gives up 5 bases and the J end 6 bases, leaving 12 bases in the junction not matched to a gene. CDR1 and CDR2 were assigned from the germline V gene as SGHTA and FQGTGA. Spanning cysteine to phenylalanine, the CDR3 consists of 16 amino acids. Here the CDR3 DNA is all that survives: 48 bases in frame from base 1. The time point label for this specimen denotes: cells obtained before transplantation from donor or recipient. CD3+CD4+ and CD3+CD8+ populations were FACS-sorted from unstimulated pre-transplant donor and recipient cells taken from spleen or lymph nodes. The library relied on the immunoSEQ multiplex PCR assay. For most patients, genomic DNA was isolated with the Qiagen DNeasy Blood and Tissue Kit and sent frozen to Adaptive Biotechnologies for TCR sequencing. Adaptive Biotechnologies carried out high-throughput TCR-beta CDR3 sequencing of genomic DNA for most patients. The study's own analysis went as follows. Adaptive's ImmunoSEQ software was the source of the TCR sequencing data for 18 patients, while three other patients were processed with MiXCR and VDJtools. To correct CD4 versus CD8 sorting errors, sequences present in both subsets at a frequency ratio below 5:1 were removed. CDR3 nucleotide sequences shared between donor and recipient were removed because their origin could not be assigned. To count as alloreactive, a clone needed at least 2-fold expansion over unstimulated cells and a minimum CFSE-low frequency of 0.002% (template counts) or 0.001% (read counts). A clone was considered mappable if detected in the sequenced pre-transplant spleen, lymph node, or MLR CFSE-low populations of the donor or recipient. The cumulative frequency of alloreactive clones was calculated as a percentage of all sequences, weighted by copy number. TCRdb limited this immuneACCESS table to in-frame rearrangements with V and J called. A share of clones is missing; checked studies link under half to unresolved V genes, and the rest is unexplained. V, J and clone size are taken as reported in that table, and D and trimming were inferred from the DNA itself. For this sample the table gives some 86,000 clones, of which 75% to 95% were detected only once. In total, the top ten clones hold about 6.3% of the sample.

This chain is built from TRBV7-3 and TRBJ2-1, with TRBD2 matching 8 junction bases. The specimen comprised unstimulated CD8+ T cells sorted from spleen or lymph node cells, sampled before intestinal transplant. The sequence came from a human donor who received an intestinal transplant. The DNA sequence reads TGTGCCAGCAGCCCCCTCGGGGGGGGTCAGGTCAATGAGCAGTTCTTC. Translation gives CASSPLGGGQVNEQFF.